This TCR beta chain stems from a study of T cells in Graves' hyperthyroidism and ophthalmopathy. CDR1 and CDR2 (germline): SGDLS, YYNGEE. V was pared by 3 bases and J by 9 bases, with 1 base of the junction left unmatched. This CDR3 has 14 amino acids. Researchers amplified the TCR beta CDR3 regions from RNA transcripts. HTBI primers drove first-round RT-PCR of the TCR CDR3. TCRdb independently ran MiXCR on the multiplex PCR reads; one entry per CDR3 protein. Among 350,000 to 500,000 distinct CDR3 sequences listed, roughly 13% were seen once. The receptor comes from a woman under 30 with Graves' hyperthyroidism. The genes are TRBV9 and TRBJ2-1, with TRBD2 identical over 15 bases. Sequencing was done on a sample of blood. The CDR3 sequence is CASSEGLAGGEQFF. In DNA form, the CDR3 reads TGTGCCAGCAGCGAGGGACTAGCGGGAGGTGAGCAGTTCTTC.